This passage covers 19 T cell receptor beta chains from one sample sequenced in a study of shared T cell receptors in the human thymus (dated by TCRdb to the early 2020s). Library generation was performed with the immunoSEQ multiplex PCR assay. As stored in TCRdb, this immuneACCESS dataset retains in-frame rearrangements with V and J assigned. A fraction of the clones does not appear; measured against another copy, unresolved V genes explain less than half of the discrepancy, and the remainder lacks a known reason. This sample gives hundreds of thousands of clones in total; around 87% of them show up just once. Of the sample, 0.0094% falls within the top ten clones. These data were likewise used in another study, on human thymus T cells.

The sample consisted of thymocytes. These receptor sequences come from a boy under three years old with a congenital heart defect. Donor details come from another sample of the same person, matched by shared clones.

This chain joins TRBV4-3 and TRBJ1-1; TRBD1 aligns across 9 bases. V lost 1 base to trimming and J lost 0 bases; unmatched junction nucleotides: 12. The CDR3 has 19 amino acids. The germline CDR1 and CDR2 sequences are LGHNA and YSLEER. The CDR3 DNA is TGCGCCAGCAGCCAAGCCACAGGGGGCCGCGGGACCATGAACACTGAAGCTTTCTTT. Amino acid sequence: CASSQATGGRGTMNTEAFF.

The gene calls are TRBV27 and TRBJ2-7; 9 nucleotides line up with TRBD1. Germline trimming cut 5 bases from V and 2 bases from J; bases unmatched to any gene: 16. The CDR3 spans 18 residues. Germline V gives CDR1 MNHEY, CDR2 SMNVEV (reference sequence). The CDR3 is CASSTHRDRDQNTYEQYF. The CDR3 DNA follows: TGTGCCAGCAGTACCCACCGGGACAGGGACCAGAATACCTACGAGCAGTACTTC.

The V and J genes are TRBV12-5 and TRBJ2-1; 8 bases align to TRBD1. This CDR3 is 15 amino acids long. In germline, CDR1 is LGHNT, CDR2 FRNRAP. Trimming removed 6 bases from V and 4 bases from J; junction bases left unmatched: 8. CDR3 protein: CASGRGPSPYNEQFF. The DNA for the CDR3 is TGTGCTAGTGGCAGGGGGCCTAGCCCTTACAATGAGCAGTTCTTC. Full variable domain (rest looked up from reference TRBV12-5 and TRBJ2-1): DARVTQTPRHKVTEMGQEVTMRCQPILGHNTVFWYRQTMMQGLELLAYFRNRAPLDDSGMPKDRFSAEMPDATLATLKIQPSEPRDSAVYFCASGRGPSPYNEQFFGPGTRLTVL.

The chain joins TRBV15 to TRBJ2-1; D perhaps matches TRBD2 (6 bases). V was shortened by 4 bases and J by 9 bases, with 19 bases between the two germline ends. Germline V gives CDR1 LNHNV, CDR2 YYDKDF (reference sequence). CDR3 size: 15 residues. The CDR3 coding sequence is TGTGCCACCAGCACCGGGACTCCAAGCCTGGGTGAGCAGTTCTTC. Translating gives CATSTGTPSLGEQFF.

The chain links TRBV4-1 to TRBJ1-2; D not certain. The CDR3 spans 15 residues. The V end lost 1 base, the J end lost 4 bases, and 13 bases lay between the germline ends. CDR1 is MGHRA and CDR2 is YSYEKL in the germline V gene. The CDR3 coding sequence is TGCGCCAGCAGCCAAGGAGGCAACGAGCTCTATGGCTACACCTTC. Its translation is CASSQGGNELYGYTF.

The chain carries TRBV28 and TRBJ1-1; 7 positions agree with TRBD1. Losses at the gene ends were 6 bases for V and 2 bases for J; bases not matched to a gene: 15. This CDR3 is built from 17 residues. The V gene's germline CDR1 is MDHEN and CDR2 SYDVKM. CDR3 sequence (DNA): TGTGCCAGCAGCCTAGGCCGGTGGGACAGAGCCAACACTGAAGCTTTCTTT. Its protein product is CASSLGRWDRANTEAFF.

The chain employs TRBV6-1 and TRBJ2-7, with a weak D call TRBD1 (6 bases). Looked up from germline, CDR1 is MNHNS and CDR2 is SASEGT. The CDR3 is made up of 13 amino acids. The V and J ends lost 8 bases and 0 bases respectively, with 11 bases between them. The CDR3 is CASVGGSSYEQYF. The CDR3 region has the DNA TGTGCCAGCGTAGGGGGAAGCTCCTACGAGCAGTACTTC.

The genes are TRBV11-2 and TRBJ2-3; 7 bases are shared with TRBD1. This CDR3 comprises 18 residues. The junction had 11 bases not matched to a gene; V was cut back by 0 bases and J by 2 bases. Germline-derived CDR1 and CDR2 are SGHAT and FQNNGV. DNA for the CDR3: TGTGCCAGCAGCTTAGAGAATAAGACAGGGTGGCACACAGATACGCAGTATTTT. This codes for CASSLENKTGWHTDTQYF.

The chain joins TRBV5-1 to TRBJ1-2; TRBD1 matches at 7 bases. Germline values: CDR1 SGHRS, CDR2 YFSETQ. CDR3 length equals 14 residues. Unmatched junction bases numbered 6, after V lost 2 bases and J lost 5 bases. The CDR3: CASSFHDREYGYTF. CDR3 nucleotides: TGCGCCAGCAGCTTCCATGACAGGGAATATGGCTACACCTTC.

The chain carries TRBV27 and TRBJ2-7; the D gene is possibly TRBD2 (6 bases). Looked up from germline, CDR1 is MNHEY and CDR2 is SMNVEV (reference sequence). V dropped 4 bases and J dropped 4 bases, with 17 bases sitting between them. CDR3 length: 15 residues. CDR3: CASSSIAGYFYEQYF. The CDR3 DNA is TGTGCCAGCAGTTCGATCGCGGGATATTTTTACGAGCAGTACTTC.

The rearrangement uses TRBV7-2 and TRBJ1-2, with 8 nucleotides matching TRBD1. The V and J ends lost 5 bases and 0 bases, in that order; junction bases with no gene match: 2. Germline loops: CDR1 SGHTA, CDR2 FQGNSA. This CDR3 has 14 residues. CDR3 region: CASSEQGANYGYTF. The CDR3 nucleotides read TGTGCCAGCAGCGAACAGGGGGCTAACTATGGCTACACCTTC. The entire variable domain, with the rest obtained from reference TRBV7-2 and TRBJ1-2, is as follows: GAGVSQSPSNKVTEKGKDVELRCDPISGHTALYWYRQSLGQGLEFLIYFQGNSAPDKSGLPSDRFSAERTGGSVSTLTIQRTQQEDSAVYLCASSEQGANYGYTFGSGTRLTVV.

V is TRBV19 and J is TRBJ1-1; TRBD1 is a possible D gene (6 bases). Between the trimmed V and J ends, which lost 7 bases and 5 bases, there was a span of 20 bases. CDR3 length: 15 amino acids. Per germline, CDR1 LNHDA and CDR2 SQIVND (reference sequence). CDR3 sequence: CASTMWGGAGTEAFF. The CDR3 nucleotides read TGTGCCAGTACCATGTGGGGGGGCGCTGGTACTGAAGCTTTCTTT.

The chain links TRBV5-1 to TRBJ1-1; TRBD1 matches at 8 bases. The CDR3 runs to 15 residues. V gave up 2 bases and J gave up 1 base; unmatched junction bases: 4. Looked up from germline, CDR1 is SGHRS and CDR2 is YFSETQ. CDR3 sequence reads: CASSFLTGANTEAFF. The CDR3 DNA sequence: TGCGCCAGCAGCTTCCTGACAGGGGCGAACACTGAAGCTTTCTTT.

V and J are TRBV25-1 and TRBJ1-1; TRBD1 agrees at 7 bases. CDR3 size: 14 residues. The junction had 5 bases not matched to a gene; V was cut back by 6 bases and J by 1 base. The germline V gene has CDR1 MGHDK and CDR2 SYGVNS. The CDR3: CASRDGQANTEAFF. The CDR3 nucleotides read TGTGCCAGCAGGGACGGACAGGCGAACACTGAAGCTTTCTTT.

The V and J genes are TRBV7-2 and TRBJ2-5; possible D gene TRBD2, 6 bases. The V end was cut by 2 bases, the J end by 3 bases, with 19 bases between. This CDR3 region has 17 residues. In germline, CDR1 is SGHTA, CDR2 FQGNSA. This CDR3 is CASSLTGGGFREETQYF. CDR3 in DNA: TGTGCCAGCAGCTTAACCGGTGGAGGGTTTAGAGAAGAGACCCAGTACTTC.

This sequence joins TRBV5-1 and TRBJ1-2; 8 bases map to TRBD1. This CDR3 comprises 13 residues. In germline, CDR1 is SGHRS, CDR2 YFSETQ. V gave up 4 bases and J gave up 5 bases; unmatched junction bases: 4. The CDR3 bases are TGCGCCAGCAGCGACACAGGGGGTTATGGCTACACCTTC. This sequence encodes CASSDTGGYGYTF.

The chain has TRBV9 and TRBJ1-4, with D possibly matching TRBD1 (5 bases). CDR1 is SGDLS, CDR2 YYNGEE, per germline. V lost 0 bases and J 6 bases, leaving 12 bases between the germline ends. This CDR3 contains 15 residues. The CDR3 is CASSVALDTDEKLFF. The CDR3 nucleotides read TGTGCCAGCAGCGTAGCTTTGGACACCGATGAAAAACTGTTTTTT.

The chain recombines TRBV6-5 with TRBJ2-7, with TRBD1 identical over 9 bases. Germline CDR1 reads MNHEY; CDR2 reads SVGAGI. The V segment lost 4 bases and the J segment 1 base; nucleotides outside the gene matches: 5. CDR3 length: 15 amino acids. The CDR3 DNA reads TGTGCCAGCAGTTCGACCGGGACAGGGTCCTACGAGCAGTACTTC. It encodes CASSSTGTGSYEQYF.

The chain employs TRBV4-3 and TRBJ2-4; weak D call: TRBD1 (7 bases). Germline loops: CDR1 LGHNA, CDR2 YSLEER. With 0 bases removed from V and 6 bases from J, the gap between germline ends came to 9 bases. This CDR3 is built from 14 residues. The DNA for the CDR3 is TGCGCCAGCAGCCAAGAGCAGGGGGGAAACATTCAGTACTTC. Amino acid sequence: CASSQEQGGNIQYF.